The next 21 T cell receptor beta chains were all read from a single sample in a study of T-cell memory formation after mild COVID-19. TCRdb re-analysed the 5' RACE reads in MiXCR, keeping a single row per CDR3 protein. The sample yields hundreds of thousands of distinct CDR3 sequences, approximately 15% seen once. Sample: PBMCs or a T cell subset sorted from them (not recorded which). These receptors were collected from a man aged 18 to 29 who had mild COVID-19 (a few samples of this study predate the infection). Cell type and time point are not known.

In this sample, this clonotype turned up a few times. The gene calls are TRBV18 and TRBJ1-4, with 7 bases matching TRBD1. Germline V lookup: CDR1 KGHSH, CDR2 LQKENI. The V gene end was trimmed by 3 bases and the J gene end by 8 bases; junction bases not matched to a gene: 6. The CDR3 spans 14 residues. DNA for the CDR3: TGTGCCAGCTCACCTGGGACAGTTGGAGAAAAACTGTTTTTT. Protein: CASSPGTVGEKLFF.

Details on this clonotype: This CDR3 is missing its conserved last phenylalanine or tryptophan, likely due to a read error. The DNA is left out, because the CDR3 cannot be placed on it with certainty; the CDR3 is given as TCRdb lists it. This rearrangement joins TRBV12-3 or TRBV12-4 to TRBJ2-1; no DNA check was done on the table's D call, TRBD1. The CDR3 region is 12 residues in length, termini included. The CDR3 loop is CASSLVGTALVI.

The chain recombines TRBV15 with TRBJ2-7; a possible D gene is TRBD1 (5 bases). This CDR3 spans 14 amino acids. The V and J ends lost 0 bases and 7 bases respectively, with 13 bases between them. Germline lookup yields CDR1 LNHNV and CDR2 YYDKDF (reference sequence). CDR3 region: CATSRDIGAREQYV. CDR3 bases: TGTGCCACCAGCAGAGATATAGGGGCTCGTGAGCAGTACGTC.

There are a few counts of this clonotype. The chain is built from TRBV28 and TRBJ2-2; D call uncertain. CDR3 size: 15 residues. Germline V gene lookup returns CDR1 MDHEN and CDR2 SYDVKM. Between the trimmed V and J ends, which lost 3 bases and 7 bases, there was a span of 15 bases. The CDR3 DNA reads TGTGCCAGCAGTTTTCCCCAGGCCCCGGTCGGGGAGCTGTTTTTT. Protein: CASSFPQAPVGELFF.

This clonotype was detected a few times. The chain combines TRBV11-2 with TRBJ2-7; D may be TRBD2 (6 bases). CDR3 size: 17 residues. V was cut by 1 base and J by 0 bases, with 16 bases left in between. CDR1 is SGHAT, CDR2 FQNNGV, per germline. This chain's CDR3 is CASSLGGAAGSSYEQYF. The CDR3 DNA reads as TGTGCCAGCAGCTTAGGAGGCGCGGCGGGGAGCTCCTACGAGCAGTACTTC.

The rearrangement uses TRBV7-9 and TRBJ1-2; unclear D gene. Looked up from germline, CDR1 is SEHNR and CDR2 is FQNEAQ (reference sequence). CDR3 length: 13 residues. Trimming left V 5 bases short and J 8 bases short, with 15 bases between. CDR3 region: CASSPPGVGGYTF. The CDR3, as DNA: TGTGCCAGCAGCCCCCCGGGTGTGGGAGGCTACACCTTC.

J is TRBJ1-1 and V is TRBV4-3; D ambiguous. V lost 0 bases to trimming and J lost 1 base, with 12 bases between them. Germline lookup yields CDR1 LGHNA and CDR2 YSLEER. The CDR3 loop spans 16 amino acids. CDR3 DNA sequence: TGCGCCAGCAGCCAAGATTCCGGCGGAGGGAACACTGAAGCTTTCTTT. Residues: CASSQDSGGGNTEAFF.

The gene calls are TRBV9 and TRBJ1-6, with D perhaps matching TRBD1 (6 bases). The CDR3 runs to 14 residues. Germline assignment: CDR1 SGDLS and CDR2 YYNGEE. Trimming stripped 0 bases from V and 7 bases from J, with 8 bases between. The CDR3 DNA is TGTGCCAGCAGCGTAGCAGGGGCCAATTCACCCCTCCACTTT. Translated, it gives CASSVAGANSPLHF. Supplemented by reference TRBV9 and TRBJ1-6, the full variable domain reads DSGVTQTPKHLITATGQRVTLRCSPRSGDLSVYWYQQSLDQGLQFLIQYYNGEERAKGNILERFSAQQFPDLHSELNLSSLELGDSALYFCASSVAGANSPLHFGNGTRLTVT.

This clonotype was counted ten times or more. The chain links TRBV7-9 to TRBJ1-2; perhaps TRBD1 as D (6 bases). Trimming took off 4 bases at V and 4 bases at J, with 16 bases between the two ends. This CDR3 has 15 residues. Germline values: CDR1 SEHNR, CDR2 FQNEAQ (reference sequence). The CDR3, as DNA: TGTGCCAGCAGCTCCCGTGGGGGCCCTCTCTATGGCTACACCTTC. Translating it yields CASSSRGGPLYGYTF.

This clonotype was picked up many times. The junction departs from germline at one end; a sequencing error may be responsible. The V call is TRBV29-1, the J call TRBJ1-2; 9 bases agree with TRBD1. Per germline, CDR1 SQVTM and CDR2 ANQGSEA. This CDR3 region has 12 residues. The CDR3 protein is CSAEGTGSGYTF. The CDR3 coding sequence is TGCAGCGCTGAAGGGACAGGGTCCGGCTACACCTTC.

The chain combines TRBV7-9 with TRBJ1-1; D not certain. Germline V gene data show CDR1 as SEHNR and CDR2 as FQNEAQ (reference sequence). CDR3 length: 11 residues. V was clipped by 7 bases and J by 0 bases, with 3 bases between them. CDR3 protein: CASILNTEAFF. DNA of the CDR3: TGTGCCAGCATCCTGAACACTGAAGCTTTCTTT.

This clonotype was recorded once. This chain uses TRBV7-6 with TRBJ1-6; maybe TRBD1 (6 bases). The germline CDR1 and CDR2 sequences are SGHVS and FNYEAQ. V lost 6 bases and J 10 bases, leaving 13 bases between the germline ends. The CDR3 has 13 amino acids. CDR3 loop: CASSYGQTSPLHF. CDR3 in DNA: TGTGCCAGCAGTTATGGACAGACATCACCCCTCCACTTT.

The V gene is TRBV7-9, the J gene TRBJ2-5; D perhaps matches TRBD2 (7 bases). CDR1 and CDR2 from the germline V gene are SEHNR and FQNEAQ (reference sequence). The CDR3 runs 14 residues. Trimming removed 6 bases at V and 3 bases at J, with 14 bases between. CDR3 in amino acids: CASSTGGLKETQYF. CDR3 nucleotides: TGTGCCAGCAGTACGGGGGGCCTAAAAGAGACCCAGTACTTC.

The rearrangement links TRBV2 to TRBJ2-7; 7 nucleotides agree with TRBD2. The V gene's germline CDR1 is SNHLY and CDR2 FYNNEI. V lost 3 bases and J lost 6; bases outside the gene matches: 5. The CDR3 is made up of 13 amino acids. This CDR3 is CASSEFSGVEQYF. The CDR3 region has the DNA TGTGCCAGCAGTGAGTTCAGCGGGGTCGAGCAGTACTTC.

The chain joins TRBV10-3 to TRBJ1-5, with D possibly matching TRBD1 (5 bases). The V gene's germline CDR1 is ENHRY and CDR2 SYGVKD. This CDR3 contains 14 residues. Trimming removed 8 bases at V and 6 bases at J, with 17 bases between. The CDR3 loop reads CAIGPSGVAQPQHF. In nucleotides, the CDR3 is TGTGCCATCGGACCCTCGGGGGTGGCTCAGCCCCAGCATTTT.

In the case of this clonotype: At one end, the junction sequence differs from germline, possibly due to a read error. The CDR3 here is CSATEATANCGYTF. In DNA form, the CDR3 reads TGCAGCGCCACAGAGGCGACAGCTAACTGTGGCTACACCTTC. V is TRBV29-1 and J is TRBJ1-2, with TRBD1 as a possible D gene (5 bases). Per germline, CDR1 SQVTM and CDR2 ANQGSEA. The CDR3 extends over 14 amino acids. The full variable domain, rest sourced from reference TRBV29-1 and TRBJ1-2, is SAVISQKPSRDICQRGTSLTIQCQVDSQVTMMFWYRQQPGQSLTLIATANQGSEATYESGFVIDKFPISRPNLTFSTLTVSNMSPEDSSIYLCSATEATANCGYTFGSGTRLTVV.

The V call is TRBV20-1, the J call TRBJ1-1, with D tentatively TRBD1 (6 bases). With 3 bases removed from V and 3 bases from J, the gap between germline ends came to 17 bases. The CDR3 spans 15 residues. Germline V gene lookup returns CDR1 DFQATT and CDR2 SNEGSKA (reference sequence). The CDR3 region is CSASPWTAGYTEAFF. As DNA, the CDR3 is TGCAGTGCTAGTCCCTGGACAGCGGGGTACACTGAAGCTTTCTTT.

The sample holds a few counts of this clonotype. V is TRBV6-2 or TRBV6-3 and J is TRBJ1-5; D is ambiguous. The CDR3 has 12 residues. V gave up 0 bases and J gave up 9 bases, with 6 bases separating them. Per germline, CDR1 MNHEY and CDR2 SVGEGT. DNA of the CDR3: TGTGCCAGCAGTTACTCGAAGGGGCCCCAGCATTTT. As protein: CASSYSKGPQHF.

J is TRBJ2-3 and V is TRBV6-2 or TRBV6-3, with D possibly matching TRBD2 (6 bases). The germline gives CDR1 MNHEY, CDR2 SVGEGT. This CDR3 region has 14 residues. V was clipped by 8 bases and J by 0 bases, with 12 bases between them. This chain's CDR3 is CASQRDFSTDTQYF. CDR3 nucleotide sequence: TGTGCCAGCCAACGGGACTTTAGCACAGATACGCAGTATTTT.

The sample holds a few counts of this clonotype. This CDR3 reads CASSLTGGAWNSPLHF. The CDR3 DNA reads as TGTGCCAGCAGCCTAACAGGGGGCGCTTGGAATTCACCCCTCCACTTT. The chain uses TRBV5-5 and TRBJ1-6, with 9 bases aligning to TRBD1. V dropped 4 bases and J dropped 7; count of bases not matched to a gene: 9. Germline loops: CDR1 SGHKS, CDR2 YYEKEE (reference sequence). The CDR3 is 16 residues long.

V and J are TRBV20-1 and TRBJ1-5, with TRBD1 identical over 7 bases. CDR1 is DFQATT and CDR2 is SNEGSKA in the germline V gene (reference sequence). This CDR3 comprises 16 residues. V was pared by 6 bases and J by 3 bases, with 14 bases of the junction left unmatched. The CDR3 spells CSARTHRDSYNQPQHF. The DNA of the CDR3 is TGCAGTGCCAGAACCCACCGGGACAGTTACAATCAGCCCCAGCATTTT.